This T cell receptor beta chain appears in the sequencing data of a study of T cells in Graves' hyperthyroidism and ophthalmopathy. Researchers took RNA transcripts and amplified the TCR beta CDR3 regions from them. Initially, a first-round RT-PCR of the TCR CDR3 employed the HTBI primer set. MiXCR was run by TCRdb on the multiplex PCR reads, yielding one entry per CDR3 protein. The sample shows around 350,000 distinct CDR3 sequences, approximately 19% of them seen only once. CDR3 length: 12 amino acids. Trimming left V 8 bases short and J 2 bases short, with 10 bases between. This clonotype was seen repeatedly, ten times or more.

This receptor was obtained from a woman aged 18-30 years with Graves' hyperthyroidism. Sequencing was done on a sample of blood. The chain links TRBV12-3 or TRBV12-4 to TRBJ2-7; D is uncertain. The CDR3 DNA is TGTGCCAGCGCGACGGTACCCTACGAGCAGTACTTC. This encodes CASATVPYEQYF.